This T cell receptor beta chain comes out of a study of T-cell reconstitution after alpha-beta-depleted transplantation in children. With regard to this clonotype: The antigen is undetermined. The junction differs from germline at one of its ends, possibly a read error.

Study-wide results and caveats: Diversity and T-cell counts at one year after transplant derived mostly from new T cells. As was reported, about two months after transplant, alpha-beta T cells came from several hundred expanded graft clones. Diversity of TCRbeta at day 60 was high in some patients, arising from surviving recipient T cells and thymic progenitors.

This CDR3 has 12 amino acids. Germline CDR1 is SGHVS and CDR2 is FQNEAQ. A TCRbeta library incorporating unique molecular identifiers was prepared. TCRdb re-called the PCR reads through MiXCR, storing one row per CDR3 protein. This sample has 530,000 or so distinct CDR3 sequences, with roughly 30% found just once. V gene TRBV7-8 combines with J gene TRBJ2-1, with no clear D. The starting material was PBMCs, obtained before TCRalphabeta/CD19-depleted stem cell transplant. This receptor was identified in a boy less than two years old with Wiskott-Aldrich syndrome, due to receive a stem cell transplant. This chain's CDR3 is CASSSYYDEQFF. CDR3 DNA sequence: TGTGCCAGCAGCTCTTACTACGATGAGCAGTTCTTC.